This T cell receptor beta chain was profiled in a study of blood T cell repertoires in COVID-19. Turning to the study itself: The origin of the acute and convalescent COVID-19 samples was the United States, Italy and Spain. The analysed material was cDNA or gDNA that came from T cells, B-cell-depleted T cells, or PBMCs.

Per the authors' pipeline: Estimation of nucleated cell counts was performed using reference gene primer amplification. Assay used: immunoSEQ multiplex PCR; TCRdb lists only in-frame clones, some missing. V and J calls plus clone size are reproduced from that table; the DNA served to infer D and trimming. The sample lists more than 90,000 clones; roughly 82% were seen once. The material sequenced was peripheral blood. The source of this sequence is a man older than 75 with acute or convalescent COVID-19.

Here the CDR3 reads CAWKGEETQYF. The CDR3 DNA is TGTGCCTGGAAAGGGGAAGAGACCCAGTACTTC. J is TRBJ2-5 and V is TRBV30; tentative D call: TRBD1 (5 bases). V was pared by 4 bases and J by 3 bases, with 6 bases between. The CDR3 is made up of 11 amino acids. The germline V gene encodes CDR1 GTSNPN and CDR2 SVGIG (reference sequence).